Below are 14 T cell receptor beta chains sequenced from a single sample in a study of long-term antiretroviral therapy in people with HIV. Researchers ran immunoSEQ v3.0 at survey level. Sequenced by immunoSEQ multiplex PCR; TCRdb stores in-frame clones only, minus some. The table records about 16,000 clones, under 85% of them present only once. Sequences were derived from unsorted PBMCs, sampled approximately 2.5 years before starting antiretroviral therapy. Receptor source: a woman between 50 and 59 years old with HIV.

The J gene is TRBJ2-2, the V gene TRBV27, with D unresolved. The CDR3 runs to 13 residues. Germline CDR1 reads MNHEY; CDR2 reads SMNVEV (reference sequence). V gave up 7 bases and J gave up 3 bases, with 9 bases separating them. The CDR3 protein is CASTAGYTGELFF. CDR3 nucleotide sequence: TGTGCCAGCACCGCCGGATACACCGGGGAGCTGTTTTTT.

The V and J genes are TRBV12-5 and TRBJ2-2, with D perhaps TRBD1 (6 bases). Trimming removed 6 bases at V and 3 bases at J, with 11 bases between. Germline lookup yields CDR1 LGHNT and CDR2 FRNRAP. The length of the CDR3 is 14 residues. The CDR3 sequence is CASGRDIYTGELFF. DNA of the CDR3: TGTGCTAGTGGCCGGGACATTTACACCGGGGAGCTGTTTTTT.

V and J are TRBV9 and TRBJ1-6; D gene uncertain. Germline CDR1 and CDR2: SGDLS and YYNGEE. The CDR3 consists of 16 residues. With 0 bases removed from V and 5 bases from J, the gap between germline ends came to 12 bases. DNA of the CDR3: TGTGCCAGCAGCGTAGCCGCGGACCGAGATAATTCACCCCTCCACTTT. It yields the protein CASSVAADRDNSPLHF.

The rearrangement joins TRBV9 to TRBJ1-1; no definite D call. CDR1 and CDR2 (germline): SGDLS, YYNGEE. V lost 4 bases, J lost 2 bases, and 6 bases lay in between. The CDR3 extends over 12 amino acids. The CDR3 DNA follows: TGTGCCAGCAGCTCTTTCAACACTGAAGCTTTCTTT. Protein product: CASSSFNTEAFF.

This chain links TRBV7-9 with TRBJ1-6; TRBD1 is a possible D gene (6 bases). Germline CDR1 is SEHNR and CDR2 is FQNEAQ (reference sequence). The CDR3 has 15 residues. The ends were cut back, 4 bases at V and 6 bases at J, with 13 bases in the middle. The CDR3 loop is CASSSRTESNSPLHF. CDR3 bases: TGTGCCAGCAGCTCCCGGACAGAGTCTAATTCACCCCTCCACTTT.

This clone was found a few times. V gene TRBV5-1 combines with J gene TRBJ1-4; TRBD1 matches at 9 bases. The junction had 6 bases not matched to a gene; V was cut back by 4 bases and J by 5 bases. The V gene's germline CDR1 is SGHRS and CDR2 YFSETQ. This CDR3 has 15 residues. The CDR3 reads CASSRAGTGNEKLFF. The CDR3 region has the DNA TGCGCCAGCAGCCGCGCCGGGACAGGGAATGAAAAACTGTTTTTT. The full variable domain, with the rest looked up from reference TRBV5-1 and TRBJ1-4, is KAGVTQTPRYLIKTRGQQVTLSCSPISGHRSVSWYQQTPGQGLQFLFEYFSETQRNKGNFPGRFSGRQFSNSRSEMNVSTLELGDSALYLCASSRAGTGNEKLFFGSGTQLSVL.

A few counts support this clone. The junction departs from germline at one end; a sequencing error may be responsible. V is TRBV11-2 and J is TRBJ1-2; no clear D gene. The CDR3 is 13 residues long. Germline V gene data show CDR1 as SGHAT and CDR2 as FQNNGV. For the CDR3, the DNA is TGTGCCAGCAGCTTAGAGGGGAACTATGGCTACACCTTT. Translated: CASSLEGNYGYTF.

The chain is built from TRBV9 and TRBJ2-3; D is uncertain. The CDR3 loop spans 13 amino acids. Germline V gene sequence: CDR1 SGDLS, CDR2 YYNGEE. Trimming pared 3 bases from V and 6 bases from J, leaving 11 bases between. The DNA of the CDR3 is TGTGCCAGCAGCGGCCTCCGGGTTGATACGCAGTATTTT. Translating gives CASSGLRVDTQYF.

By share, this clone counts as medium-sized. The chain uses TRBV7-9 and TRBJ2-7, with D tentatively TRBD1 (5 bases). V was shortened by 5 bases and J by 4 bases, with 12 bases between the two germline ends. Germline-derived CDR1 and CDR2 are SEHNR and FQNEAQ (reference sequence). This CDR3 spans 13 amino acids. CDR3 DNA: TGTGCCAGCAGCCCCCGTCAGGGTTACGAGCAGTACGTC. Translated: CASSPRQGYEQYV.

The J gene is TRBJ2-1, the V gene TRBV25-1; the D gene is possibly TRBD1 (6 bases). The CDR3 contains 14 residues. V lost 2 bases, J lost 16 bases, and 21 bases lay in between. Per the germline V gene, CDR1 is MGHDK and CDR2 is SYGVNS. The CDR3 loop is CASSEGSWGPLEFF. The CDR3 nucleotides read TGTGCCAGCAGTGAAGGTAGTTGGGGGCCCCTCGAATTCTTC. Based on the CDR3 plus reference TRBV25-1 and TRBJ2-1, the full variable domain is EADIYQTPRYLVIGTGKKITLECSQTMGHDKMYWYQQDPGMELHLIHYSYGVNSTEKGDLSSESTVSRIRTEHFPLTLESARPSHTSQYLCASSEGSWGPLEFFGPGTRLTVL.

The chain couples TRBV2 to TRBJ2-3; TRBD2 agrees at 13 bases. V shed 9 bases and J 1 base; nucleotides not matched to a gene: 7. Germline V CDR1 and CDR2: SNHLY, FYNNEI. This CDR3 has 16 residues. The CDR3 DNA is TGTGCCAGGGAAGGACTAGCGGGGGCCCGCACAGATACGCAGTATTTT. It encodes CAREGLAGARTDTQYF.

V is TRBV7-2 and J is TRBJ1-6; a possible D gene is TRBD1 (6 bases). Trimming pared 1 base from V and 9 bases from J, leaving 16 bases between. CDR3 length equals 16 residues. Germline lookup yields CDR1 SGHTA and CDR2 FQGNSA. In nucleotides, the CDR3 is TGTGCCAGCAGCTTAGTCAGGGGCTTGGGAGTTTCACCCCTCCACTTT. This gives the protein CASSLVRGLGVSPLHF.

The V and J genes are TRBV5-6 and TRBJ1-5; possible D gene TRBD1, 6 bases. This CDR3 spans 14 amino acids. Between the trimmed V and J ends, which lost 4 bases and 0 bases, there was a span of 8 bases. Germline V gene sequence: CDR1 SGHDT, CDR2 YYEEEE. The CDR3 DNA follows: TGTGCCAGCAGCGGACAGAATAGCAATCAGCCCCAGCATTTT. Translating it yields CASSGQNSNQPQHF.

V usage is TRBV19 and J usage is TRBJ2-3; the match to TRBD2 covers 7 bases. Per germline, CDR1 LNHDA and CDR2 SQIVND (reference sequence). The CDR3 spans 15 residues. V gave up 6 bases and J gave up 4 bases; unmatched junction bases: 10. The chain's CDR3 is CASRNRAGRADTQYF. DNA for the CDR3: TGTGCCAGTAGGAACAGAGCGGGGAGGGCAGATACGCAGTATTTT.